What follows are 21 T cell receptor beta chains derived from one specimen sequenced in a study of blood T cell repertoires in COVID-19. Using immunoSEQ multiplex PCR, the repertoire was profiled, and TCRdb retains in-frame clones only, with some absent. The sample yields about 320,000 clones, about 92% seen once. The specimen sequenced was PBMCs or T cells enriched from blood (not recorded which). Receptors were obtained from a man in his fifties or sixties who had recovered from COVID-19.

The J gene is TRBJ1-5, the V gene TRBV28; 8 bases are a match to TRBD1. V gave up 6 bases and J gave up 5 bases; unmatched junction bases: 6. CDR1 MDHEN and CDR2 SYDVKM come from the germline V gene. The CDR3 covers 14 residues. As DNA, the CDR3 is TGTGCCAGCAGCCCAGGGGGCGCCTATCAGCCCCAGCATTTT. It codes for CASSPGGAYQPQHF. Complete variable domain (other parts from reference TRBV28 and TRBJ1-5): DVKVTQSSRYLVKRTGEKVFLECVQDMDHENMFWYRQDPGLGLRLIYFSYDVKMKEKGDIPEGYSVSREKKERFSLILESASTNQTSMYLCASSPGGAYQPQHFGDGTRLSIL.

This clone was found once. This chain uses TRBV6-5 with TRBJ2-1; possible D gene TRBD2, 6 bases. CDR3 length equals 14 residues. Germline CDR1 is MNHEY and CDR2 is SVGAGI. V lost 6 bases to trimming and J lost 8 bases, with 17 bases between them. The CDR3 protein is CASSPGTFSYEQFF. The CDR3, as DNA: TGTGCCAGCAGCCCCGGGACTTTTAGTTATGAGCAGTTCTTC.

A remark on this clone: Within the sample, other DNA sequences also encode this same CDR3. The rearrangement uses TRBV5-1 and TRBJ1-2; maybe TRBD1 (5 bases). V lost 0 bases, J lost 2 bases, and 5 bases lay in between. This CDR3 has 13 amino acids. Per the germline V gene, CDR1 is SGHRS and CDR2 is YFSETQ. CDR3 loop: CASSLAGNYGYTF. CDR3 DNA sequence: TGCGCCAGCAGCTTGGCAGGGAACTATGGCTACACCTTC.

The CDR3 region is CASSLNRGRTEAFF. The CDR3 nucleotides read TGTGCCAGCAGTTTAAATAGGGGCAGGACTGAAGCTTTCTTT. The rearrangement uses TRBV27 and TRBJ1-1; D might be TRBD1 (5 bases). Looked up from germline, CDR1 is MNHEY and CDR2 is SMNVEV (reference sequence). Trimming cost V 2 bases and J 5 bases, with 12 bases left between them. The CDR3 length is 14 residues.

V is TRBV28 and J is TRBJ1-2; D is unclear. Germline V CDR1 and CDR2: MDHEN, SYDVKM. The CDR3 extends over 13 amino acids. V lost 2 bases and J lost 14, with 18 bases in between. This chain's CDR3 is CASSLVGGLTLTF. CDR3 DNA: TGTGCCAGCAGTTTAGTTGGCGGACTGACATTGACCTTC.

The chain uses TRBV24-1 and TRBJ2-1, with D possibly matching TRBD2 (6 bases). The germline CDR1 and CDR2 sequences are KGHDR and SFDVKD. CDR3 length: 14 residues. V gave up 4 bases and J gave up 6 bases, with 12 bases separating them. The CDR3, as DNA: TGTGCCACCAGTGACCCTAGCGCTACCAATGAGCAGTTCTTC. This sequence encodes CATSDPSATNEQFF.

The gene calls are TRBV6-5 and TRBJ2-7; 9 bases are a match to TRBD1. The V segment lost 5 bases and the J segment 1 base; nucleotides outside the gene matches: 6. The CDR3 is 15 amino acids. Germline loops: CDR1 MNHEY, CDR2 SVGAGI. The CDR3 here is CASSTRDRASYEQYF. CDR3 DNA sequence: TGTGCCAGCAGTACCCGGGACAGGGCTTCCTACGAGCAGTACTTC.

This clone was recorded only once. This chain links TRBV11-2 with TRBJ2-5, with a weak D call TRBD1 (5 bases). With 3 bases removed from V and 3 bases from J, the gap between germline ends came to 11 bases. Germline CDR1 SGHAT, CDR2 FQNNGV. CDR3 size: 14 residues. The CDR3 here is CASSFQGAKETQYF. The CDR3 DNA is TGTGCCAGCAGCTTCCAGGGCGCTAAAGAGACCCAGTACTTC.

The genes are TRBV7-2 and TRBJ1-1; D gene uncertain. Trimming took off 1 base at V and 0 bases at J, with 12 bases between the two ends. The CDR3 runs to 16 residues. The V gene's germline CDR1 is SGHTA and CDR2 FQGNSA. CDR3 bases: TGTGCCAGCAGCTTAGTCCCGCCGGGGATGAACACTGAAGCTTTCTTT. Residues: CASSLVPPGMNTEAFF.

The chain is built from TRBV13 and TRBJ2-1, with 8 bases that match TRBD2. The CDR3 has 20 amino acids. V gave up 1 base and J gave up 0 bases; unmatched junction bases: 14. Germline CDR1 reads PRHDT; CDR2 reads FYEKMQ (reference sequence). The CDR3 coding sequence is TGTGCCAGCAGCTTAGTGAGTGCGCGGGGGGAACAAAGCTCCTACAATGAGCAGTTCTTC. Its protein product is CASSLVSARGEQSSYNEQFF. The full variable domain, completed using reference TRBV13 and TRBJ2-1, is AAGVIQSPRHLIKEKRETATLKCYPIPRHDTVYWYQQGPGQDPQFLISFYEKMQSDKGSIPDRFSAQQFSDYHSELNMSSLELGDSALYFCASSLVSARGEQSSYNEQFFGPGTRLTVL.

The chain recombines TRBV18 with TRBJ1-2; a weak D match, TRBD1 (6 bases). Trimming cost V 6 bases and J 7 bases, with 15 bases left between them. There are 13 residues in the CDR3. Germline V lookup: CDR1 KGHSH, CDR2 LQKENI. As DNA, the CDR3 is TGTGCCAGCTCGTCTCAGGGGCTGCGTGGCTACACCTTC. As protein: CASSSQGLRGYTF. The full variable domain, in which reference TRBV18 and TRBJ1-2 provide the parts outside the CDR3, is NAGVMQNPRHLVRRRGQEARLRCSPMKGHSHVYWYRQLPEEGLKFMVYLQKENIIDESGMPKERFSAEFPKEGPSILRIQQVVRGDSAAYFCASSSQGLRGYTFGSGTRLTVV.

This rearrangement joins TRBV2 to TRBJ1-4; a weak D match, TRBD1 (5 bases). Trimming left V 7 bases short and J 5 bases short, with 11 bases between. CDR3 length: 13 amino acids. Germline-derived CDR1 and CDR2 are SNHLY and FYNNEI. CDR3 in DNA: TGTGCCAGCATGCGGGGGACGAATGAAAAACTGTTTTTT. Amino acids: CASMRGTNEKLFF. The variable domain in full, completed from reference TRBV2 and TRBJ1-4, reads EPEVTQTPSHQVTQMGQEVILRCVPISNHLYFYWYRQILGQKVEFLVSFYNNEISEKSEIFDDQFSVERPDGSNFTLKIRSTKLEDSAMYFCASMRGTNEKLFFGSGTQLSVL.

The chain links TRBV7-2 to TRBJ1-1; 9 bases fit TRBD1. The V segment lost 5 bases and the J segment 9 bases; nucleotides outside the gene matches: 13. CDR1 and CDR2 from the germline V gene are SGHTA and FQGNSA. The CDR3 is made up of 15 amino acids. CDR3 sequence: CASSPRPGTGTQAFF. The DNA of the CDR3 is TGTGCCAGCAGCCCCCGGCCCGGGACAGGGACCCAAGCTTTCTTT.

V usage is TRBV5-6 and J usage is TRBJ1-2; 7 positions match TRBD1. The germline V gene has CDR1 SGHDT and CDR2 YYEEEE. The CDR3 contains 17 residues. Trimming cost V 0 bases and J 4 bases; bases outside gene matches: 12. CDR3 DNA sequence: TGTGCCAGCAGCTTGGCCGCGGGACAGTCCATGCTCTATGGCTACACCTTC. Its protein product is CASSLAAGQSMLYGYTF.

The chain employs TRBV6-5 and TRBJ1-3; possibly TRBD1 for D (6 bases). The CDR3 contains 15 residues. Germline CDR1 MNHEY, CDR2 SVGAGI. Trimming cost V 7 bases and J 0 bases, with 13 bases left between them. CDR3 nucleotide sequence: TGTGCCAGCACCACCCGGACAGCCTCTGGAAACACCATATATTTT. This codes for CASTTRTASGNTIYF.

The genes are TRBV6-5 and TRBJ1-6, with TRBD1 matching over 8 bases. With 5 bases clipped from V and 2 bases from J, the junction kept 2 bases outside the gene matches. CDR3 size: 15 residues. CDR1 MNHEY and CDR2 SVGAGI come from the germline V gene. The CDR3 DNA reads TGTGCCAGCAGTAAGACAGGGGCCTATAATTCACCCCTCCACTTT. This translates into CASSKTGAYNSPLHF.

The chain combines TRBV29-1 with TRBJ1-3, with 9 bases fitting TRBD1. V shed 2 bases, J shed 2 bases, and the junction held 7 bases outside the gene matches. CDR3 length: 16 residues. Per germline, CDR1 SQVTM and CDR2 ANQGSEA. DNA for the CDR3: TGCAGCGTTGAATACCGGACAGGGGTCCCTGGAAACACCATATATTTT. Amino acid sequence: CSVEYRTGVPGNTIYF.

This rearrangement joins TRBV5-4 to TRBJ1-1; TRBD1 matches 7 bases. The junction had 15 bases not matched to a gene; V was cut back by 2 bases and J by 5 bases. Germline loops: CDR1 SGHNT, CDR2 YYREEE (reference sequence). The CDR3 is made up of 17 amino acids. Here the CDR3 DNA reads TGTGCCAGCAGCTTAGGAGTGGGCAGGGGGAGCGGAACTGAAGCTTTCTTT. Amino acids: CASSLGVGRGSGTEAFF.

The rearrangement joins TRBV6-8 to TRBJ2-5; 7 bases agree with TRBD2. Germline assignment: CDR1 MNHGY and CDR2 SAAAGT. J gave up 4 bases and V 2 bases, and 16 bases lay outside the gene matches. This CDR3 spans 18 amino acids. CDR3 DNA: TGTGCCAGCAGTTACACCGAACAACGGGAGGAGCTAGGAGAGACCCAGTACTTC. It specifies CASSYTEQREELGETQYF.

The chain uses TRBV11-2 and TRBJ2-3; 11 nucleotides match TRBD2. The V and J ends lost 1 base and 5 bases, in that order; junction bases with no gene match: 5. Per the germline V gene, CDR1 is SGHAT and CDR2 is FQNNGV. The CDR3 length is 16 residues. The CDR3 protein is CASSLVSGGAEDTQYF. The DNA of the CDR3 is TGTGCCAGCAGCTTAGTTAGCGGGGGGGCGGAAGATACGCAGTATTTT.

This clone was picked up one time. V is TRBV10-3 and J is TRBJ1-3, with D unclear. Germline CDR1 and CDR2: ENHRY and SYGVKD. The ends were cut back, 8 bases at V and 4 bases at J, with 15 bases in the middle. This CDR3 region has 14 residues. The CDR3: CAIAMVAGGNTIYF. The CDR3 nucleotides read TGTGCCATCGCTATGGTGGCAGGCGGAAACACCATATATTTT.